This TCR beta chain was sequenced in a study of blood T cell dynamics during melanoma immunotherapy. Measured with immunoSEQ multiplex PCR; TCRdb has only the in-frame clones, and not every one. The sample lists roughly 12,000 clones, around 82% occurring once. This sample's time point: week 3, after first cycle of checkpoint inhibitor. This CDR3 has 11 amino acids. Trimming removed 5 bases at V and 7 bases at J, with 8 bases between. Germline V gives CDR1 SEHNR, CDR2 FQNEAQ (reference sequence). This chain joins TRBV7-9 and TRBJ1-1; D uncertain. Sequencing was performed on blood, taken from a patient treated with checkpoint blockade. This clonotype originated in a human donor with melanoma. The CDR3 DNA reads as TGTGCCAGCAGCAACAGTTATGAAGCTTTCTTT. The encoded protein is CASSNSYEAFF.